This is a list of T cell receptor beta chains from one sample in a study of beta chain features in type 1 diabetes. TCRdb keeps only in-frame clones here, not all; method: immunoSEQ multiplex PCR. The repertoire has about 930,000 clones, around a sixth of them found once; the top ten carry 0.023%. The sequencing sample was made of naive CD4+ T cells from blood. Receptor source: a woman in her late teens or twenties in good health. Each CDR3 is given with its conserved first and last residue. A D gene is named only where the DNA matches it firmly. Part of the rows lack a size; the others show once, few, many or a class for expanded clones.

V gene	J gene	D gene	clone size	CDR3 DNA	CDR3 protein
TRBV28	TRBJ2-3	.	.	TGTGCCAGCGCGTCGCGGAGCACAGATACGCAGTATTTT	CASASRSTDTQYF
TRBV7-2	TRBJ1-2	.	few	TGTGCCAGCAGCTTATCACTGGGTAATGGCTACACCTTC	CASSLSLGNGYTF
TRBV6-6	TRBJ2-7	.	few	TGTGCCAGCAGTTCGGGACGGCTTACCTACGAGCAGTACTTC	CASSSGRLTYEQYF
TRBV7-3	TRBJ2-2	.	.	TGTGCCAGCAGCTACGGGGGCGCGAACACCGGGGAGCTGTTTTTT	CASSYGGANTGELFF
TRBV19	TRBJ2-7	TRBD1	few	TGTGCCAGTAATACGCCGGGACAGGGGGCTTGCGAGCAGTACTTC	CASNTPGQGACEQYF
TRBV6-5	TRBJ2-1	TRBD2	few	TGTGCCAGCAGTTCCCTGCGGGAGCTTGTTGAGCAGTTCTTC	CASSSLRELVEQFF
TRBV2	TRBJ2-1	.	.	TGTGCCAGCAGTGAAATCGAAAGGAATGAGCAGTTCTTC	CASSEIERNEQFF
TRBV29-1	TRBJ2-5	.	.	TGCAGCGTCGAAGAGAATCAAGAGACCCAGTACTTC	CSVEENQETQYF
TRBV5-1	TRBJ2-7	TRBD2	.	TGCGCCAGCAGCGTACTAGCGGGAGAAAGTTACGAGCAGTACTTC	CASSVLAGESYEQYF
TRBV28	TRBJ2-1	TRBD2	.	TGTGCCAGCAGTTCACTAGCGGGTCTGTTCTCCGGGGGCAATGAGCAGTTCTTC	CASSSLAGLFSGGNEQFF
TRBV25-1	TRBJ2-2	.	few	TGTGCCAGCAGCCAGGTGAACACCGGGGAGCTGTTTTTT	CASSQVNTGELFF
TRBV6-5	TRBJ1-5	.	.	TGTGCCAGCAGTTACCAGGGATCGGATCAGCCCCAGCATTTT	CASSYQGSDQPQHF
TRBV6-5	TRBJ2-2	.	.	TGTGCCAGCAGTTATACAGGGTATACGAACACCGGGGAGCTGTTTTTT	CASSYTGYTNTGELFF
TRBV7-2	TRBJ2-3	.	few	TGTGCCAGCAGCTGGGTTAGCCCAGATACGCAGTATTTT	CASSWVSPDTQYF
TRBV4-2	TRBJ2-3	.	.	TGTGCCAGCAGCCAATCAGCTAGTCTTGGTTCAGATACGCAGTATTTT	CASSQSASLGSDTQYF
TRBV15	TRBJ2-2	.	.	TGTGCCACCAGCAGAGATTCGGCAGGGGACACCGGGGAGCTGTTTTTT	CATSRDSAGDTGELFF
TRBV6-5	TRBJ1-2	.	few	TGTGCCAGCAGTTACAACTTCGCGGGCTCCTATGGCTACACCTTC	CASSYNFAGSYGYTF
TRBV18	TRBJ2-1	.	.	TGTGCCAGCTCACCTAGGCAGTTCGATGAGCAGTTCTTC	CASSPRQFDEQFF
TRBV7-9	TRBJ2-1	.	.	TGTGCCAGCAGCTTAGGGGACTCACGTAGCTCCTACAATGAGCAGTTCTTC	CASSLGDSRSSYNEQFF
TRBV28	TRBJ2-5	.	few	TGTGCCAGCAGTTCGGTAGCACCTGGAGGAGAGACCCAGTACTTC	CASSSVAPGGETQYF
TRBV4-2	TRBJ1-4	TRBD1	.	TGTGCCAGCAGCCAAGACCCGGGACAGGGAAACGAAAAACTGTTTTTT	CASSQDPGQGNEKLFF
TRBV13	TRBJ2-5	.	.	TGTGCCAGCAGCTTAAAACGCCAGGGTTGGGGACAAGAGACCCAGTACTTC	CASSLKRQGWGQETQYF
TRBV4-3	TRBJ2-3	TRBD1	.	TGCGCCAGCAGCCCCAGCCCCGGACAGGGTCGCACAGATACGCAGTATTTT	CASSPSPGQGRTDTQYF
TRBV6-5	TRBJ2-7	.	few	TGTGCCAGCAGTTACAGTCGCCAGGCCTCCTACGAGCAGTACTTC	CASSYSRQASYEQYF
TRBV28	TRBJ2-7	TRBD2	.	TGTGCCAGCAGTCCCGGACTAGTCTCCTACGAGCAGTACTTC	CASSPGLVSYEQYF
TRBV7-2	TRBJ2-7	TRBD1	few	TGTGCCAGCAGCAACGGACAGGTAGGCTCCTACGAGCAGTACTTC	CASSNGQVGSYEQYF
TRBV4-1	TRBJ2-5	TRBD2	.	TGCGCCAGCAGCCAAGTAGGACTAGCGGGAGGACTTGAGACCCAGTACTTC	CASSQVGLAGGLETQYF
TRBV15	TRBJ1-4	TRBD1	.	TGTGCCACCAGCAGAGGGACAGGGGGCGTAGGAAAACTGTTTTTT	CATSRGTGGVGKLFF
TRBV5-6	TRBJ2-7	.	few	TGTGCCAGCAGCTTCAACGGCCAGGGTAAATACGAGCAGTACTTC	CASSFNGQGKYEQYF
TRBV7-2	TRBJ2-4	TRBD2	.	TGTGCCAGCAGTCAAAGCGGGGCGGAAAACATTCAGTACTTC	CASSQSGAENIQYF
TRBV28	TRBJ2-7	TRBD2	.	TGTGCCAGCAGTTTACAGCGGGGCTACGAGCAGTACTTC	CASSLQRGYEQYF
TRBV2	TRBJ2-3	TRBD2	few	TGTGCCAGCACCCCACTAGCGGTCATCACAGATACGCAGTATTTT	CASTPLAVITDTQYF
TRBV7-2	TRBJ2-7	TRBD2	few	TGTGCCAGCAGCTTAGAAATAGCGGGAGGATACGAGCAGTACTTC	CASSLEIAGGYEQYF
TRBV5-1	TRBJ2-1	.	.	TGCGCCAGCAGCTTCGCCAGGGGTAATGAGCAGTTCTTC	CASSFARGNEQFF
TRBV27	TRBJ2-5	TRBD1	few	TGTGCCAGCAGCCGGCGGACAGGAGAAGAGACCCAGTACTTC	CASSRRTGEETQYF
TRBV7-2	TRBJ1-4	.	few	TGTGCCAGCAGCTTAATCTTTAATGAAAAACTGTTTTTT	CASSLIFNEKLFF
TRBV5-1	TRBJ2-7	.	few	TGCGCCAGCAGCTTGGCCGGCCGCTCCGAGCAGTACTTC	CASSLAGRSEQYF
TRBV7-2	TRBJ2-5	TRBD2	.	TGTGCCAGCAGCTTAGTCCACGGGGGGGTCCGGGAGACCCAGTACTTC	CASSLVHGGVRETQYF
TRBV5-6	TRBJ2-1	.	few	TGTGCCAGCAGCTTGGGACTAGGAAGGAATGAGCAGTTCTTC	CASSLGLGRNEQFF
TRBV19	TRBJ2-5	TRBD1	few	TGTGCCACCTCAGGACAGGGTCAAGAGACCCAGTACTTC	CATSGQGQETQYF
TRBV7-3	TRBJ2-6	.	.	TGCGCCAGCAGCCAAGAAAGATCTGGGGCCAACGTCCTGACTTTC	CASSQERSGANVLTF
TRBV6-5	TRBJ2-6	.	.	TGTGCCAGCAGTGGGACTCCTGGGGCCAACGTCCTGACTTTC	CASSGTPGANVLTF
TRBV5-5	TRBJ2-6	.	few	TGTGCCAGCAGCTTGGGACGTCAATCTGGGGCCAACGTCCTGACTTTC	CASSLGRQSGANVLTF
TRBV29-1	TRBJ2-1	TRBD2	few	TGCAGCGGCGGGGTAGCGGGGTCGTCCTACAATGAGCAGTTCTTC	CSGGVAGSSYNEQFF
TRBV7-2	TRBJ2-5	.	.	TGTGCCAGCAGCTTAGGGACAGCCTACCAAGAGACCCAGTACTTC	CASSLGTAYQETQYF
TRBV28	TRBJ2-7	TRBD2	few	TGTGCCAGCAGTTTAATTTCTAGCGGAATCCCCTACGAGCAGTACTTC	CASSLISSGIPYEQYF
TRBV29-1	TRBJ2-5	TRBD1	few	TGCAGCGTTGGTTCGACAGGGCGGGAGACCCAGTACTTC	CSVGSTGRETQYF
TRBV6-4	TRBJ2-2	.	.	TGTGCCAGCAGTGAACGCTGGAGTCCGGTCACCGGGGAGCTGTTTTTT	CASSERWSPVTGELFF
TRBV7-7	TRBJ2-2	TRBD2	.	TGTGCTAGCAGTTCCCGGGCTAGCGGGAGGCAGGGCACCGGGGAGCTGTTTTTT	CASSSRASGRQGTGELFF
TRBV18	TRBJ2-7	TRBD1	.	TGTGCCAGCTCACCTAGGACAGGGGCCCACGAGCAGTACTTC	CASSPRTGAHEQYF
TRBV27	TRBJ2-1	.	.	TGTGCCAGCAGGCGGACGAGGGGTGGGGGACACGCTGAGCAGTTCTTC	CASRRTRGGGHAEQFF
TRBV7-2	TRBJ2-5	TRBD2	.	TGTGCCAGCAGCTCCGAGGTCACTAGCGGCCAAGAGACCCAGTACTTC	CASSSEVTSGQETQYF
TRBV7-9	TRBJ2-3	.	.	TGTGCCAGCAGCTTAGATGGGCCCCCCACAGATACGCAGTATTTT	CASSLDGPPTDTQYF
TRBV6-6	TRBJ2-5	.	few	TGTGCCAGCACCCTGCGGGAAGAGACCCAGTACTTC	CASTLREETQYF
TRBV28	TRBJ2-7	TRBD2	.	TGTGCCAGCAGTCCGGACTCGCGGGAGTTCTCCGAGCAGTACTTC	CASSPDSREFSEQYF
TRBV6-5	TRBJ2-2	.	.	TGTGCCAGCAGTTTCAGAACCGGGGAGCTGTTTTTT	CASSFRTGELFF
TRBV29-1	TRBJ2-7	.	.	TGCAGCGTTGCAAGGACCAACTCCTACGAGCAGTACTTC	CSVARTNSYEQYF
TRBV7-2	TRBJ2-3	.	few	TGTGCCAGCAGCTTAGACGGGAGTTTGGCTGATACGCAGTATTTT	CASSLDGSLADTQYF
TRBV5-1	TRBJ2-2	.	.	TGCGCCAGCAGCTCTACCCCAGGGAAAAACACCGGGGAGCTGTTTTTT	CASSSTPGKNTGELFF